The 5 T cell receptor beta chains below were found in one sample sequenced in a study of shared clonotypes between healthy human individuals. The table came from immunoSEQ multiplex PCR; TCRdb's copy has only in-frame clones and leaves some out. The table shows 100,000 or so clones, with under 70% occurring only once. Sequenced material: memory CD8+ T cells sorted from blood. The subset denotes: CD45RO+ cells pooled with CCR7-negative TemRA cells. These receptors originate from a woman in her thirties in good health.

This clone was seen just once. The chain has TRBV7-9 and TRBJ2-2; 12 bases align to TRBD2. Germline V gene sequence: CDR1 SEHNR, CDR2 FQNEAQ (reference sequence). The CDR3 extends over 17 amino acids. Trimming removed 2 bases from V and 1 base from J; junction bases left unmatched: 2. CDR3 loop: CASSLLGLAGNTGELFF. The DNA of the CDR3 is TGTGCCAGCAGCTTACTGGGACTAGCGGGGAACACCGGGGAGCTGTTTTTT.

There are a few counts of this clone. The chain couples TRBV5-1 to TRBJ1-1; 10 bases align to TRBD1. V was clipped by 4 bases and J by 5 bases; unmatched bases: 8. In germline, CDR1 is SGHRS, CDR2 YFSETQ. The CDR3 sequence is 15 residues long. The CDR3 nucleotides are TGCGCCAGCAGCACGAGACAGGGGGCGAGGACTGAAGCTTTCTTT. Its protein product is CASSTRQGARTEAFF.

This chain uses TRBV4-2 with TRBJ2-7; TRBD2 aligns across 11 bases. Germline V gene data show CDR1 as LGHNA and CDR2 as YNFKEQ. Trimming took 1 base from V and 4 from J; bases not matched to a gene: 9. CDR3 length equals 17 residues. The CDR3: CASSQGGSSGRSYEQYF. CDR3 DNA: TGTGCCAGCAGCCAAGGGGGGTCTAGCGGGAGGTCGTACGAGCAGTACTTC.

This clone is a singleton in its sample. The rearrangement joins TRBV6-1 to TRBJ2-3; 9 bases agree with TRBD2. Germline assignment: CDR1 MNHNS and CDR2 SASEGT. J gave up 0 bases and V 4 bases, and 8 bases lay outside the gene matches. The CDR3 contains 17 residues. The DNA for the CDR3 is TGTGCCAGCAGTGCCGAGACTAGCGGATACAGCACAGATACGCAGTATTTT. Translating it yields CASSAETSGYSTDTQYF.

The table lists this clone with many counts. The V gene is TRBV5-6, the J gene TRBJ1-5, with D tentatively TRBD1 (5 bases). The V gene lost 4 bases and the J gene lost 6 bases, with 17 bases spanning the gap. Germline V lookup: CDR1 SGHDT, CDR2 YYEEEE. This CDR3 contains 15 residues. DNA of the CDR3: TGTGCCAGCAGCCAAGGACATTCCGACATTCAGCCCCAGCATTTT. It yields the protein CASSQGHSDIQPQHF.